This entry is about one T cell receptor beta chain. Its specificity is not known. This sample is drawn from a study of T-cell memory formation after mild COVID-19. Study-level background: There were largely donor-specific TCR clusters.

Study findings and constraints: The study found contracting CD4+ clones mainly in CM and EM and contracting CD8+ clones in EMRA.

This CDR3 is 15 amino acids long. Amplification by 5'RACE using constant-segment primers produced TCR alpha and TCR beta cDNA libraries that carried sample barcodes and UMIs. TCRdb reprocessed the 5' RACE reads with MiXCR, giving one entry per CDR3 protein. The sample shows 100,000 to 150,000 distinct CDR3 sequences, roughly 6% of them seen only once. Material for sequencing was PBMCs or a T cell subset sorted from them (not recorded which). This receptor was obtained from an adult woman who had mild COVID-19 (a few samples of this study predate the infection). Cell type and time point are not known. The chain has TRBV21-1 and TRBJ2-5; whether TRBD2, the table's D call, matches the DNA was not checked. TRBV21-1 is reported as a pseudogene. The CDR3 sequence is CASSNTSEGRETQYF. The CDR3 DNA reads TGTGCCAGCAGCAACACTAGCGAAGGGCGGGAGACCCAGTACTTC.